The sequence of this T cell receptor beta chain was determined in a study of control samples from healthy donors and cancer patients. Germline lookup yields CDR1 MNHEY and CDR2 SMNVEV (reference sequence). CDR3 length equals 16 residues. Trimming took 6 bases from V and 4 from J, leaving 18 bases between them. TCRdb's copy holds only in-frame clones and misses some; the assay was immunoSEQ multiplex PCR. This sample has some 49,000 clones, with around 90% found just once. The TCR was taken from a man aged 25-45 years with colorectal cancer. The chain employs TRBV27 and TRBJ1-4; TRBD1 is a possible D gene (6 bases). Source material: PBMCs. As DNA, the CDR3 is TGTGCCAGCAGAGCGGGGGCGCGGGTCGGTAATGAAAAACTGTTTTTT. Translating gives CASRAGARVGNEKLFF.